Sequencing of this TCR beta chain was carried out in a study of cytomegalovirus exposure and HLA in healthy donors. Use of 60 Vbeta and 13 Jbeta primers characterized the PCR. Assay used: immunoSEQ multiplex PCR; TCRdb lists only in-frame clones, some missing. The table includes about 120,000 clones, roughly 70% detected once. Per the germline V gene, CDR1 is MNHEY and CDR2 is SMNVEV (reference sequence). The CDR3 sequence is 14 residues long. V gave up 5 bases and J gave up 7 bases; unmatched junction bases: 4. The source of this sequence is a woman aged 35 to 49 in good health and CMV-seropositive. The chain recombines TRBV27 with TRBJ2-2; 10 positions agree with TRBD1. The sequenced material came from PBMCs. The CDR3 coding sequence is TGTGCCAGCAGTCTCGGGACAGGGGTCGGGGAGCTGTTTTTT. This translates into CASSLGTGVGELFF.